The rows below give T cell receptor beta chains drawn from one sample of a study of cytomegalovirus exposure and HLA in healthy donors. The assay was immunoSEQ multiplex PCR, and TCRdb's table has in-frame clones only and misses some. Of about 120,000 clones listed, 77% are singletons. Sequencing was performed on PBMCs. The receptors originated from a man between 18 and 29 years old in good health and CMV-seropositive. CDR3s include the opening cysteine and the closing phenylalanine or tryptophan. Each record gives: V gene, J gene, D gene, CDR3 protein. D genes are given only for firm matches.

v_call: TRBV6-5; j_call: TRBJ1-3; d_call: TRBD1; cdr3_aa: CASRLGTGPWDTIYF
v_call: TRBV7-2; j_call: TRBJ2-6; d_call: -; cdr3_aa: CASSLRSSGANVLTF
v_call: TRBV6-5; j_call: TRBJ1-1; d_call: TRBD1; cdr3_aa: CASSFRQGSAFF
v_call: TRBV2; j_call: TRBJ1-5; d_call: -; cdr3_aa: CASSESLRGESNQPQHF
v_call: TRBV28; j_call: TRBJ1-4; d_call: -; cdr3_aa: CASTEGPNGEKLFF
v_call: TRBV7-6; j_call: TRBJ2-5; d_call: -; cdr3_aa: CASSLNLGLKETQYF
v_call: TRBV28; j_call: TRBJ2-7; d_call: TRBD2; cdr3_aa: CASSFGGGAGQYF
v_call: TRBV9; j_call: TRBJ2-5; d_call: TRBD2; cdr3_aa: CASSPRLAGGQETQYF
v_call: TRBV25-1; j_call: TRBJ2-1; d_call: -; cdr3_aa: CASSGANNEQFF
v_call: TRBV4-1; j_call: TRBJ2-1; d_call: -; cdr3_aa: CASSQDQSYNEQFF
v_call: TRBV14; j_call: TRBJ2-3; d_call: TRBD2; cdr3_aa: CASSPGLAPDTQYF
v_call: TRBV19; j_call: TRBJ2-7; d_call: TRBD2; cdr3_aa: CASSTSGRSSGTGGEQYF
v_call: TRBV19; j_call: TRBJ2-7; d_call: TRBD2; cdr3_aa: CASSIVLADSYEQYF
v_call: TRBV11-2; j_call: TRBJ2-5; d_call: TRBD1; cdr3_aa: CASSLNGQGAFLETQYF
v_call: TRBV11-2; j_call: TRBJ2-7; d_call: TRBD2; cdr3_aa: CASSLVTSGLYEQYF
v_call: TRBV5-6; j_call: TRBJ1-1; d_call: -; cdr3_aa: CASSDRGYLEAFF
v_call: TRBV5-1; j_call: TRBJ2-6; d_call: -; cdr3_aa: CASSLGHLLSGANVLTF
v_call: TRBV23-1; j_call: TRBJ1-1; d_call: -; cdr3_aa: CASRGWHRNTEAFF
v_call: TRBV2; j_call: TRBJ1-2; d_call: TRBD1; cdr3_aa: CASRSGTGYDGYTF
v_call: TRBV12-5; j_call: TRBJ2-5; d_call: -; cdr3_aa: CASGSGLKGETQYF
v_call: TRBV13; j_call: TRBJ1-2; d_call: TRBD1; cdr3_aa: CASSLLGQGIYGYTF
v_call: TRBV27; j_call: TRBJ2-7; d_call: TRBD1; cdr3_aa: CASSVYRGTYEQYF
v_call: TRBV27; j_call: TRBJ2-7; d_call: -; cdr3_aa: CASSSVFTGLPEQYF
v_call: TRBV28; j_call: TRBJ2-3; d_call: TRBD1; cdr3_aa: CASSLAGTGRDTQYF
v_call: TRBV5-4; j_call: TRBJ1-1; d_call: -; cdr3_aa: CASSSGSINTWWGNTEAFF
v_call: TRBV5-1; j_call: TRBJ2-2; d_call: -; cdr3_aa: CASSLAGSNTNTGELFF
v_call: TRBV4-2; j_call: TRBJ2-7; d_call: TRBD2; cdr3_aa: CASSRDSSGSLSEQYF
v_call: TRBV10-3; j_call: TRBJ2-1; d_call: TRBD2; cdr3_aa: CAAQREGSYNEQFF
v_call: TRBV28; j_call: TRBJ2-3; d_call: -; cdr3_aa: CASSTYTGRTDTQYF
v_call: TRBV29-1; j_call: TRBJ2-5; d_call: -; cdr3_aa: CSAKQGGETQYF
v_call: TRBV7-9; j_call: TRBJ2-7; d_call: TRBD1; cdr3_aa: CASSLGDTGVSPYEQYF
v_call: TRBV13; j_call: TRBJ2-3; d_call: -; cdr3_aa: CASSPSPDTQYF